These 30 T cell receptor beta chains were all obtained from the same sample, sequenced in a study of blood T cell repertoires in COVID-19. The protocol was immunoSEQ multiplex PCR, while the TCRdb copy is restricted to in-frame clones and leaves out a portion. The data show about 320,000 clones, with approximately 90% seen just once and around 10% held by the top ten. Sample: PBMCs or T cells enriched from blood (not recorded which). The receptor source for this set is a woman aged 18-29 years who had recovered from COVID-19.

The chain uses TRBV7-2 and TRBJ2-3; 8 nucleotides match TRBD2. The J segment lost 3 bases and the V segment lost 5 bases, leaving 4 bases of the junction unmatched. The length of the CDR3 is 14 residues. Germline V gene data show CDR1 as SGHTA and CDR2 as FQGNSA. This CDR3 reads CASSLGLATDTQYF. CDR3 DNA: TGTGCCAGCAGCCTTGGACTAGCTACAGATACGCAGTATTTT.

CDR3 in amino acids: CASSLDRGLDEQYF. As DNA, the CDR3 is TGTGCCAGCAGCTTGGACAGGGGGCTGGACGAGCAGTACTTC. The chain carries TRBV7-2 and TRBJ2-7; 11 nucleotides align to TRBD1. The CDR3 has 14 amino acids. The V gene's germline CDR1 is SGHTA and CDR2 FQGNSA. The trim removed 3 bases at V and 5 bases at J, leaving 3 bases unmatched.

This chain links TRBV25-1 with TRBJ1-2, with 9 bases lining up with TRBD1. Germline V gene data show CDR1 as MGHDK and CDR2 as SYGVNS. V was clipped by 8 bases and J by 0 bases; unmatched bases: 4. The CDR3 has 14 residues. CDR3 protein: CASGGTGSNYGYTF. The CDR3 coding sequence is TGTGCCAGCGGAGGGACAGGGTCTAACTATGGCTACACCTTC.

On this clone itself: Compared with germline, one end of the junction differs, possibly owing to a read error. The genes are TRBV5-8 and TRBJ1-1, with 8 bases identical to TRBD1. Germline V gene lookup returns CDR1 SGHTS and CDR2 YDEGEE. The CDR3 is 14 amino acids. The DNA for the CDR3 is TGTGCCAGCAGCGACGAGACAACAGGGGGAAAGCAACCCTTT. This sequence encodes CASSDETTGGKQPF.

The chain combines TRBV10-3 with TRBJ2-5, with D perhaps TRBD2 (5 bases). Between the trimmed V and J ends, which lost 4 bases and 5 bases, there was a span of 11 bases. This CDR3 comprises 13 residues. CDR1 and CDR2 from the germline V gene are ENHRY and SYGVKD. CDR3 amino acids: CAISVAGGETQYF. Written as DNA, the CDR3 is TGTGCCATCAGTGTGGCAGGCGGGGAGACCCAGTACTTC.

This chain uses TRBV5-1 with TRBJ1-1; 9 nucleotides agree with TRBD1. CDR1 and CDR2 (germline): SGHRS, YFSETQ. The CDR3 runs to 16 residues. J lost 4 bases, V lost 4 bases, and 11 bases had no gene match. This CDR3 reads CASSAGTGKLGTEAFF. The CDR3 DNA follows: TGCGCCAGCAGCGCGGGGACAGGGAAGTTGGGCACTGAAGCTTTCTTT.

The genes are TRBV6-5 and TRBJ1-2; 12 bases agree with TRBD1. The CDR3 consists of 14 residues. Looked up from germline, CDR1 is MNHEY and CDR2 is SVGAGI. V was clipped by 6 bases and J by 8 bases; unmatched bases: 7. The CDR3 here is CASRPGQGAWGYTF. Here the CDR3 DNA reads TGTGCCAGCAGACCGGGACAGGGGGCTTGGGGCTACACCTTC.

This sequence joins TRBV10-3 and TRBJ1-1; D may be TRBD1 (5 bases). The length of the CDR3 is 14 residues. Germline V gene data show CDR1 as ENHRY and CDR2 as SYGVKD. Trimming stripped 3 bases from V and 0 bases from J, with 8 bases between. The CDR3, as DNA: TGTGCCATCAGTGATGCCAGGGTGAACACTGAAGCTTTCTTT. Translation: CAISDARVNTEAFF.

The V and J genes are TRBV4-3 and TRBJ1-2, with 9 bases aligning to TRBD1. This CDR3 has 15 amino acids. The trim removed 1 base at V and 4 bases at J, leaving 4 bases unmatched. The V gene's germline CDR1 is LGHNA and CDR2 YSLEER. Here the CDR3 DNA reads TGCGCCAGCAGCCAAGTGGGACAGGGACCCTATGGCTACACCTTC. Translated: CASSQVGQGPYGYTF.

The chain uses TRBV30 and TRBJ2-7; 7 nucleotides agree with TRBD2. Germline assignment: CDR1 GTSNPN and CDR2 SVGIG (reference sequence). J gave up 2 bases and V 2 bases, and 12 bases lay outside the gene matches. The CDR3 is made up of 16 amino acids. As DNA, the CDR3 is TGTGCCTGGAGTCTTGGAGGTAGCGGGCCTACCTACGAGCAGTACTTC. This encodes CAWSLGGSGPTYEQYF. Full variable domain (missing parts from reference TRBV30 and TRBJ2-7): SQTIHQWPATLVQPVGSPLSLECTVEGTSNPNLYWYRQAAGRGLQLLFYSVGIGQISSEVPQNLSASRPQDRQFILSSKKLLLSDSGFYLCAWSLGGSGPTYEQYFGPGTRLTVT.

The chain is built from TRBV5-1 and TRBJ2-1, with 9 bases that match TRBD2. The CDR3 loop spans 18 amino acids. The J segment lost 5 bases and the V segment lost 0 bases, leaving 12 bases of the junction unmatched. Germline V CDR1 and CDR2: SGHRS, YFSETQ. The CDR3 DNA reads TGCGCCAGCAGCTTGGTTAGCGGGAGTGGCGCGGCGAACAATGAGCAGTTCTTC. This gives the protein CASSLVSGSGAANNEQFF.

The J gene is TRBJ2-1, the V gene TRBV10-1; TRBD2 matches 8 bases. Germline CDR1 WNHNN, CDR2 SYGVQD (reference sequence). The CDR3 consists of 16 residues. Unmatched junction bases numbered 11, after V lost 6 bases and J lost 4 bases. As DNA, the CDR3 is TGCGCCAGCAGCATCCCGGGGGGGGGAGCTTACAATGAGCAGTTCTTC. Translating it yields CASSIPGGGAYNEQFF.

The table lists this clone with a count of one. The gene calls are TRBV4-2 and TRBJ2-1, with D perhaps matching TRBD1 (5 bases). The CDR3 spans 16 residues. Trimming shortened V by 0 bases and J by 7 bases, and 16 bases separated the two germline ends. CDR1 is LGHNA, CDR2 YNFKEQ, per germline. CDR3 sequence (DNA): TGTGCCAGCAGCCAAGATCTAGGGGCTAGTTGGAATGAGCAGTTCTTC. Its protein product is CASSQDLGASWNEQFF.

The chain is built from TRBV7-9 and TRBJ2-5, with a tentative D call TRBD1 (5 bases). This CDR3 is 16 amino acids long. Germline-derived CDR1 and CDR2 are SEHNR and FQNEAQ (reference sequence). V was cut by 1 base and J by 2 bases, with 14 bases left in between. CDR3 DNA: TGTGCCAGCAGCTTAGTTGTGACAGCGACACAAGAGACCCAGTACTTC. This gives the protein CASSLVVTATQETQYF.

The chain employs TRBV19 and TRBJ2-1, with 12 bases lining up with TRBD2. Germline V gene lookup returns CDR1 LNHDA and CDR2 SQIVND (reference sequence). This CDR3 region has 15 residues. The V and J ends lost 5 bases and 12 bases, in that order; junction bases with no gene match: 11. The CDR3, as DNA: TGTGCCAGTAGTCATAATGGACTAGCGGGAATTGGGCAGTTCTTC. This sequence encodes CASSHNGLAGIGQFF.

The V and J genes are TRBV29-1 and TRBJ2-3, with D perhaps TRBD2 (6 bases). Germline V gene lookup returns CDR1 SQVTM and CDR2 ANQGSEA. V was clipped by 2 bases and J by 6 bases, with 12 bases between them. This CDR3 has 13 amino acids. The CDR3 sequence: CSVERGGGDTQYF. The CDR3 DNA reads TGCAGCGTTGAAAGGGGTGGAGGGGATACGCAGTATTTT.

The gene calls are TRBV9 and TRBJ2-1; 13 bases are a match to TRBD2. The J segment lost 5 bases and the V segment lost 3 bases, leaving 5 bases of the junction unmatched. The CDR3 spans 16 residues. Germline CDR1 reads SGDLS; CDR2 reads YYNGEE. The CDR3 loop is CASSAGLAGVNNEQFF. DNA for the CDR3: TGTGCCAGCAGCGCCGGACTAGCGGGAGTCAACAATGAGCAGTTCTTC.

There are a few counts of this clone. The chain recombines TRBV6-4 with TRBJ1-2; 10 bases match TRBD1. The CDR3 runs 14 residues. V lost 4 bases and J lost 2; bases outside the gene matches: 1. CDR1 is MRHNA and CDR2 is SNTAGT in the germline V gene. The DNA for the CDR3 is TGTGCCAGCAGTGTGGGACAGGGGAACTATGGCTACACCTTC. Protein: CASSVGQGNYGYTF.

This chain links TRBV28 with TRBJ1-2, with D unresolved. CDR1 and CDR2 (germline): MDHEN, SYDVKM. This CDR3 is built from 13 residues. V lost 7 bases to trimming and J lost 3 bases, with 12 bases between them. The CDR3 region has the DNA TGTGCCAGCAATCCGAGCGCGTACTATGGCTACACCTTC. It translates to CASNPSAYYGYTF.

The chain joins TRBV6-5 to TRBJ2-7; 7 positions match TRBD1. There are 14 residues in the CDR3. V trimming: 6 bases; J trimming: 3 bases; junction bases outside the gene matches: 8. CDR1 MNHEY and CDR2 SVGAGI come from the germline V gene. The CDR3 loop is CASSYRTGDYEQYF. In DNA form, the CDR3 reads TGTGCCAGCAGCTACCGGACAGGTGACTACGAGCAGTACTTC.

The rearrangement uses TRBV18 and TRBJ2-1; the D gene is possibly TRBD2 (6 bases). Trimming shortened V by 6 bases and J by 4 bases, and 10 bases separated the two germline ends. Germline lookup yields CDR1 KGHSH and CDR2 LQKENI. The CDR3 length is 13 residues. The CDR3 is CASSLGLYNEQFF. CDR3 bases: TGTGCCAGCTCTCTGGGACTTTACAATGAGCAGTTCTTC.

The rearrangement joins TRBV28 to TRBJ2-7, with TRBD2 matching over 11 bases. Germline CDR1 MDHEN, CDR2 SYDVKM. V lost 6 bases and J lost 2; bases outside the gene matches: 12. This CDR3 is built from 17 residues. Here the CDR3 DNA reads TGTGCCAGCAGGGGCGGCCTAGCGGGAGGCGGGACCTACGAGCAGTACTTC. Translated, it gives CASRGGLAGGGTYEQYF.

This chain uses TRBV7-8 with TRBJ2-1; 7 bases line up with TRBD2. Germline loops: CDR1 SGHVS, CDR2 FQNEAQ. V lost 2 bases, J lost 4 bases, and 5 bases stayed unmatched. The CDR3 is made up of 15 amino acids. CDR3 DNA sequence: TGTGCCAGCAGCTTACCAGCGGGGCCGTACAATGAGCAGTTCTTC. Amino acid sequence: CASSLPAGPYNEQFF.

The V call is TRBV6-2 or TRBV6-3, the J call TRBJ2-1, with D uncertain. Trimming shortened V by 2 bases and J by 8 bases, and 13 bases separated the two germline ends. Germline assignment: CDR1 MNHEY and CDR2 SVGEGT. This CDR3 is built from 14 residues. Here the CDR3 DNA reads TGTGCCAGCAGTTACCCGGAGTGGTTGGATGAGCAGTTCTTC. Translating gives CASSYPEWLDEQFF.

The chain's CDR3 is CASSLHQGAGTEAFF. In DNA, the CDR3 is TGTGCCAGCAGTTTACACCAGGGGGCTGGGACTGAAGCTTTCTTT. This chain connects TRBV28 to TRBJ1-1; TRBD1 agrees at 8 bases. There are 15 residues in the CDR3. Losses at the gene ends were 2 bases for V and 5 bases for J; bases not matched to a gene: 7. Germline V gene sequence: CDR1 MDHEN, CDR2 SYDVKM.

The chain carries TRBV18 and TRBJ2-1; perhaps TRBD2 as D (5 bases). V shed 2 bases and J shed 6 bases, with 14 bases lying between them. Germline V CDR1 and CDR2: KGHSH, LQKENI. The CDR3 has 15 amino acids. DNA for the CDR3: TGTGCCAGCTCACCAACGGGATCTCGGGGCAATGAGCAGTTCTTC. This encodes CASSPTGSRGNEQFF.

The gene calls are TRBV2 and TRBJ1-3, with a weak D call TRBD1 (5 bases). The CDR3 is 12 residues long. Germline V CDR1 and CDR2: SNHLY, FYNNEI. Trimming cost V 11 bases and J 8 bases, with 16 bases left between them. The CDR3 DNA reads TGTGCCGTGGGACTTATCATAGACACCATATATTTT. Its translation: CAVGLIIDTIYF.

The chain employs TRBV4-1 and TRBJ1-3, with 10 positions matching TRBD1. The CDR3 spans 17 residues. Trimming cost V 2 bases and J 2 bases; bases outside gene matches: 6. Germline CDR1 reads MGHRA; CDR2 reads YSYEKL. The CDR3 nucleotides read TGCGCCAGCAGCCAATCGCCGGGACAGGGGCCTGGAAACACCATATATTTT. Amino acids: CASSQSPGQGPGNTIYF.

V gene TRBV28 combines with J gene TRBJ2-2, with a tentative D call TRBD2 (6 bases). The CDR3 is 14 residues long. Trimming took 3 bases from V and 4 from J, leaving 9 bases between them. Germline CDR1 is MDHEN and CDR2 is SYDVKM. The CDR3 is CASSFGGATGELFF. The DNA of the CDR3 is TGTGCCAGCAGTTTCGGAGGGGCCACCGGGGAGCTGTTTTTT.

The chain has TRBV6-2 or TRBV6-3 and TRBJ1-2, with D possibly TRBD1 on 6 matching bases. CDR3 length: 13 amino acids. Per the germline V gene, CDR1 is MNHEY and CDR2 is SVGEGT. Trimming stripped 4 bases from V and 2 bases from J, with 8 bases between. CDR3 sequence (DNA): TGTGCCAGCAGTTGGACAGAGAACTATGGCTACACCTTC. Protein product: CASSWTENYGYTF.